This TCR beta chain was found in a study of CD8+CD57+ T cells in acquired aplastic anemia. For the study at large: The mean DNA yield obtained from sorted CD4+ and CD8+ cells came to approximately 3 ug. Study-wide results and caveats: Shared by patients and controls, approximately 28 CD8+ CDR3s were abundant in patients. Levels of CD8+ Simpson's diversity were not significantly distinct in patients versus controls.

A single count supports this clonotype. The antigen remains unidentified. The germline CDR1 and CDR2 sequences are SGHDT and YYEEEE. V was cut by 4 bases and J by 5 bases, with 12 bases left in between. CDR3 length: 13 residues. The use of genomic DNA as template underpinned the TCR beta VDJ and CDR3 profiling. MiXCR was run by TCRdb on the reads, yielding one entry per CDR3 protein. The sample shows 160,000 or so distinct CDR3 sequences, around 48% of them seen only once. It was patients with CD8+CD57+ cell expansion by flow cytometry who were chosen for sequencing. As a group, the patients uniformly had severe acquired aplastic anemia.

This TCR was recovered from a human donor with aplastic anemia. This sequence joins TRBV5-6 and TRBJ1-1; D is ambiguous. The specimen sequenced was sorted CD4+, CD8+, or CD8+CD57+ T cells (not recorded which) from PBMCs. The CDR3 loop reads CASSPSSGTEAFF. In DNA, the CDR3 is TGTGCCAGCAGCCCCTCGTCGGGGACTGAAGCTTTCTTT.